A selection of T cell receptor beta chains follows, all from one sample in a study of cytomegalovirus exposure and HLA in healthy donors. Method: immunoSEQ multiplex PCR; TCRdb's copy keeps in-frame clones and lacks some. The data contain about 150,000 clones, approximately 90% of them seen just once; the ten biggest clones take up more than 4%. Material for sequencing was PBMCs. The receptor set was obtained from a woman aged 25-40 years in good health and CMV-seronegative. Each CDR3 is given with its conserved first and last residue. A D gene is named only where the DNA matches it firmly. Not all rows give a size; the values are once, few, many and, for expanded clones, a class.

J,size,V,D,DNA,CDR3
TRBJ1-2,NA,TRBV5-4,NA,TGTGCCAGCAGCCCCAGGGTAGAGAACTATGGCTACACCTTC,CASSPRVENYGYTF
TRBJ2-7,NA,TRBV21-1,NA,TGTGCCAGCAGCAAAGGAAGCGGTGGATCCTCCTACGAGCAGTACTTC,CASSKGSGGSSYEQYF
TRBJ2-2,NA,TRBV28,NA,TGTGCCAGCAGTTCGTGGCCCGGGGAGCTGTTTTTT,CASSSWPGELFF
TRBJ2-5,NA,TRBV7-9,NA,TGTGCCAGCAGCTTAGAGTTCGGGTCCGAGCGAGAGACCCAGTACTTC,CASSLEFGSERETQYF
TRBJ1-1,NA,TRBV5-5,NA,TGTGCCAGCAGCTGGGGATGGGACACGCTGAACACTGAAGCTTTCTTT,CASSWGWDTLNTEAFF
TRBJ2-7,NA,TRBV5-8,NA,TGTGCCAGCAGCCTTATACAGGGATCCTTCTTGTACGAGCAGTACTTC,CASSLIQGSFLYEQYF
TRBJ2-7,NA,TRBV7-9,NA,TGTTCCAGCAGCTTAGTGGACAGCTCCTACGAGCAGTACTTC,CSSSLVDSSYEQYF
TRBJ2-7,NA,TRBV5-1,TRBD2,TGCGCCAGCAGCCCCGGACTAGCGGGAGTGTACGAGCAGTACTTC,CASSPGLAGVYEQYF
TRBJ2-5,NA,TRBV4-2,TRBD2,TGTGCCAGCAGCCAAGATCGGGGGGGCCAAGAGACCCAGTACTTC,CASSQDRGGQETQYF
TRBJ1-5,NA,TRBV7-2,TRBD1,TGTGCCAGCAGCTTAGTCCCTAGGGGGCGTAGCAATCAGCCCCAGCATTTT,CASSLVPRGRSNQPQHF
TRBJ2-2,NA,TRBV7-3,TRBD2,TGTGCCAGCAGCTTCACTAGCGGGACGAACACCGGGGAGCTGTTTTTT,CASSFTSGTNTGELFF
TRBJ2-7,NA,TRBV4-2,TRBD1,TGTGCCAGCAGCCAAGAAGGGTTTTTAGGGACAGCCGGCGAGCAGTACTTC,CASSQEGFLGTAGEQYF
TRBJ1-3,NA,TRBV10-3,NA,TGTGCCATCAGTCGAGACATTGCTGGAAACACCATATATTTT,CAISRDIAGNTIYF
TRBJ2-1,NA,TRBV4-2,TRBD2,TGTGCCAGCAGCCAAGTCAAGGGACTAGCGGGGGAGTTCTTC,CASSQVKGLAGEFF
TRBJ1-2,NA,TRBV7-9,NA,TGTGCCAGCAGCTTATACATCTATGGCTACACCTTC,CASSLYIYGYTF
TRBJ2-1,NA,TRBV9,TRBD2,TGTGCCAGCAGCGTAGCCGGGCCGGGGGGGCCCTACAATGAGCAGTTCTTC,CASSVAGPGGPYNEQFF
TRBJ2-3,NA,TRBV6-5,TRBD2,TGTGCCAGCAGTTACGGCGGGAGGAGCACAGATACGCAGTATTTT,CASSYGGRSTDTQYF
TRBJ2-7,NA,TRBV15,TRBD2,TGTGCCACCAGCAGAGATGGCAGTAGCGGGAGGGGAGTCGAGCAGTACTTC,CATSRDGSSGRGVEQYF
TRBJ2-2,once,TRBV16,TRBD1,TGTGCCAGCAGCCGTGGGACAGCTAACACCGGGGAGCTGTTTTTT,CASSRGTANTGELFF
TRBJ1-4,NA,TRBV19,NA,TGTGCCAGTAGTATCGGAGGCGTTGCAACTAATGAAAAACTGTTTTTT,CASSIGGVATNEKLFF
TRBJ2-1,NA,TRBV30,NA,TGTGCCTGGAGGACCCGGTCTCCGCGGGATCGATACTACAATGAGCAGTTCTTC,CAWRTRSPRDRYYNEQFF
TRBJ2-5,NA,TRBV19,NA,TGTGCCAGTAGTCGGGGGTGGGGTAAAGAGACCCAGTACTTC,CASSRGWGKETQYF
TRBJ2-4,NA,TRBV7-2,TRBD1,TGTGCCAGCAGCTTAGGAGGGACAGGACTAGCCAAAAACATTCAGTACTTC,CASSLGGTGLAKNIQYF
TRBJ1-3,NA,TRBV9,NA,TGTGCCAGCATGGAGGGGAAAGACTCTGGAAACACCATATATTTT,CASMEGKDSGNTIYF
TRBJ1-5,NA,TRBV28,TRBD1,TGTGCCAGCACCCGGGACAGGCGAAAACTCAATCAGCCCCAGCATTTT,CASTRDRRKLNQPQHF
TRBJ1-2,NA,TRBV4-3,NA,TGCGCCAGCAGCCAAGGGTCTGGTGCCTCGGGGGGCTACACCTTC,CASSQGSGASGGYTF
TRBJ1-3,NA,TRBV11-3,NA,TGTGCCAGCAGTGACAGTTACTCTGGAAACACCATATATTTT,CASSDSYSGNTIYF
TRBJ2-3,NA,TRBV5-4,NA,TGTGCCGGCAGCTCCTCTAGCTGGGTGGATACGCAGTATTTT,CAGSSSSWVDTQYF
TRBJ1-2,NA,TRBV2,NA,TGTGCCAGCAGTGAATCTGTCCTAGGGGGACATTTTCTTGGCTACCCCTTC,CASSESVLGGHFLGYPF
TRBJ2-2,NA,TRBV21-1,NA,TGTGCCAGCAGCCAAGAGCCCCTCAACACCGGGGAGCTGTTTTTT,CASSQEPLNTGELFF
TRBJ2-5,NA,TRBV30,TRBD2,TGTGCCTGGAGCCCGACTAGCGGGGGGTTGGAGACCCAGTACTTC,CAWSPTSGGLETQYF
TRBJ1-5,NA,TRBV6-1,NA,TGTGCCAGCAGTGAGGACAGACAGCCCCAGCATTTT,CASSEDRQPQHF
TRBJ2-3,NA,TRBV2,TRBD2,TGTGCCAGCAGTGGCGGGGGGGGCACAGATACGCAGTATTTT,CASSGGGGTDTQYF
TRBJ1-5,NA,TRBV6-1,TRBD1,TGTGCCAGCAGTGAAGGCCCAGGGGGTCAGCCCCAGCATTTT,CASSEGPGGQPQHF
TRBJ2-7,NA,TRBV4-1,NA,TGCGCCAGCAGCCAAGATAGGGGATACGAGCAGTACTTC,CASSQDRGYEQYF
TRBJ1-2,NA,TRBV30,TRBD1,TGTGCCTGGAGTGGACAGGGTTATGGCTACACCTTC,CAWSGQGYGYTF
TRBJ1-1,NA,TRBV7-2,TRBD1,TGTGCCAGCAGCCCAAGACAGGGGAACACTGGAGCTTTCTTT,CASSPRQGNTGAFF
TRBJ1-4,NA,TRBV28,TRBD1,TGTGCCAGCAGCCCAGGACAGGGACGGGAAAAACTGTTTTTT,CASSPGQGREKLFF
TRBJ2-7,NA,TRBV11-2,TRBD1,TGTGCCAGCAGCCTAATACAGGGGGCGAGCTACGAGCAGTACTTC,CASSLIQGASYEQYF
TRBJ1-3,NA,TRBV4-3,TRBD1,TGCGCCAGCAGCCAAGGACAGGGAGCGGGAAACACCATATATTTT,CASSQGQGAGNTIYF
TRBJ2-1,NA,TRBV15,TRBD2,TGTGCCACCAGCGGCGGACTAGCTTCCAATGAGCAGTTCTTC,CATSGGLASNEQFF
TRBJ1-4,once,TRBV25-1,TRBD1,TGTGCCAGCAGTGATTTTGATTTGGGACAGAACGAAAAACTGTTTTTT,CASSDFDLGQNEKLFF
TRBJ2-6,NA,TRBV10-3,NA,TGTGCCATCAGTGACTACGGGACTCGGCCCTCTGGGGCCAACGTCCTGACTTTC,CAISDYGTRPSGANVLTF
TRBJ2-1,NA,TRBV27,TRBD2,TGTGCCAGCAGTTCCCAAGGTAGCGGGACAAGATATTACAATGAGCAGTTCTTC,CASSSQGSGTRYYNEQFF
TRBJ1-3,NA,TRBV7-9,TRBD1,TGTGCCAGCAGCCCACAGGGGGCCTCCGGAAACACCATATATTTT,CASSPQGASGNTIYF